The source of this TCR beta chain is a study of cytomegalovirus exposure and HLA in healthy donors. Notes on the study in general: Most CMV-associated TCR beta chains were later found to appear HLA-restricted. Sequencing depth across donors, presence/absence analyses assumed, was roughly uniform. Reports described diagnosis of cytomegalovirus status by the classifier as highly specific and sensitive.

Researchers ran the PCR with 60 Vbeta and 13 Jbeta primers. Data came from immunoSEQ multiplex PCR; TCRdb stores just in-frame clones and leaves some out. The data hold approximately 200,000 clones, with around 67% observed a single time. V was pared by 0 bases and J by 0 bases, with 10 bases between. The CDR3 extends over 16 amino acids. Germline V gene data show CDR1 as MNHEY and CDR2 as SMNVEV (reference sequence). Notes on this clone: Its matching antigen is unknown.

The sample consisted of PBMCs. The chain carries TRBV27 and TRBJ2-3; unclear D gene. The clonotype comes from a woman aged 25 to 45 in good health and CMV-seropositive. In DNA, the CDR3 is TGTGCCAGCAGTTTATCGGCTAGACTTAGCACAGATACGCAGTATTTT. Protein: CASSLSARLSTDTQYF.